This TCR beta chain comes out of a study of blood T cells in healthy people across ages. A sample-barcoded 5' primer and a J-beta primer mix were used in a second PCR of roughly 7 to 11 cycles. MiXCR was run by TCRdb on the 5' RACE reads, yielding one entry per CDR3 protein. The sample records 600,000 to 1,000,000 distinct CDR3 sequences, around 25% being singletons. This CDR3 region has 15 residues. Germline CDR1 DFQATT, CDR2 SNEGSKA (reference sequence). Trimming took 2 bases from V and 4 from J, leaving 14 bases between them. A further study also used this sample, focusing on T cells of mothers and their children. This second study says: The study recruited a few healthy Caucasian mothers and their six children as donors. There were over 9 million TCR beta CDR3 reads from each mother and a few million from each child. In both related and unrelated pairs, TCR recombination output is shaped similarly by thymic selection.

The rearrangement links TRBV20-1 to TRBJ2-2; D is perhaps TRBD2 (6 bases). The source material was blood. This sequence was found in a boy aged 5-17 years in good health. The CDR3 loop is CSARLTTRGTGELFF. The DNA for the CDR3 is TGCAGTGCTAGATTGACCACGCGGGGCACCGGGGAGCTGTTTTTT.